This T cell receptor beta chain stems from a study of cytomegalovirus exposure and HLA in healthy donors. As for this clone: The antigen is undetermined.

Although they were nominally healthy when sampled, donors likely had unrecorded immune exposures. Germline CDR1 and CDR2: LNHNV and YYDKDF (reference sequence). The ends were cut back, 0 bases at V and 2 bases at J, with 16 bases in the middle. The CDR3 has 17 amino acids. This PCR relied on a set of 60 Vbeta primers and 13 Jbeta primers. TCRdb keeps only in-frame clones here, not all; method: immunoSEQ multiplex PCR. The repertoire holds about 160,000 clones, around 82% seen once, with 0.38% in the top ten. General study points: At a 0.05 false discovery rate, a later analysis found around 15,000 TCR beta sequences to be associated with HLA alleles. The study flagged some 170 TCR beta chains as cytomegalovirus-associated.

The TCR originated in a boy between 2 and 10 years old in good health and CMV-seronegative. The chain uses TRBV15 and TRBJ2-5; D is possibly TRBD1 (6 bases). The specimen was PBMCs. DNA for the CDR3: TGTGCCACCAGCAGAGATTGGGGGACAACGAAACAAGAGACCCAGTACTTC. Residues: CATSRDWGTTKQETQYF.